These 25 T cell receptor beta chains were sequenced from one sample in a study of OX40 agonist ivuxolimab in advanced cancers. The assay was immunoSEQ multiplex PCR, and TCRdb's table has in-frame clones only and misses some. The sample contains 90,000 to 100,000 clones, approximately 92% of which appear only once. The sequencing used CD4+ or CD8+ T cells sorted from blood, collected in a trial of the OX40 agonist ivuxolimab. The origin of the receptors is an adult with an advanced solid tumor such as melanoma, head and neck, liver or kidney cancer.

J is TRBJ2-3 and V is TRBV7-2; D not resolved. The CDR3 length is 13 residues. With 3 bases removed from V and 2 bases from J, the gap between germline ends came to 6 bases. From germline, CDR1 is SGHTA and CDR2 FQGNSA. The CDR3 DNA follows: TGTGCCAGCAGCTTGGACCCCACAGATACGCAGTATTTT. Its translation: CASSLDPTDTQYF.

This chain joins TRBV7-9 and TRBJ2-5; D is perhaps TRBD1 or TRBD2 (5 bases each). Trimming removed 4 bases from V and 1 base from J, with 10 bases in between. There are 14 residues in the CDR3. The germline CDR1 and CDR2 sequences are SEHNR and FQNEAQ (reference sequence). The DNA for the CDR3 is TGTGCCAGCAGCTCCCGGGGCCTCCAAGAGACCCAGTACTTC. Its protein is CASSSRGLQETQYF. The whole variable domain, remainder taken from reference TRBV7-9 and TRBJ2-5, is DTGVSQNPRHKITKRGQNVTFRCDPISEHNRLYWYRQTLGQGPEFLTYFQNEAQLEKSRLLSDRFSAERPKGSFSTLEIQRTEQGDSAMYLCASSSRGLQETQYFGPGTRLLVL.

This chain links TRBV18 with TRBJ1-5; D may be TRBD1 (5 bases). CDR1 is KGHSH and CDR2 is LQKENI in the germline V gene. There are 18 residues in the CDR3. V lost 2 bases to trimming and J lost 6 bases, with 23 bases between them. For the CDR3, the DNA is TGTGCCAGCTCACCAGAGGGACCCCCGAGTTGGTCCCTTCAGCCCCAGCATTTT. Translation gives CASSPEGPPSWSLQPQHF.

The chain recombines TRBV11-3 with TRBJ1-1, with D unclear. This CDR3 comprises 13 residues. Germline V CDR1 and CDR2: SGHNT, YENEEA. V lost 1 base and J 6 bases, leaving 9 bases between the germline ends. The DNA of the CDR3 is TGTGCCAGCAGCTTAGTCTTCGGGGCTGAAGCTTTCTTT. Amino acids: CASSLVFGAEAFF. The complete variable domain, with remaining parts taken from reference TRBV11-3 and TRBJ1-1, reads EAGVVQSPRYKIIEKKQPVAFWCNPISGHNTLYWYLQNLGQGPELLIRYENEEAVDDSQLPKDRFSAERLKGVDSTLKIQPAELGDSAVYLCASSLVFGAEAFFGQGTRLTVV.

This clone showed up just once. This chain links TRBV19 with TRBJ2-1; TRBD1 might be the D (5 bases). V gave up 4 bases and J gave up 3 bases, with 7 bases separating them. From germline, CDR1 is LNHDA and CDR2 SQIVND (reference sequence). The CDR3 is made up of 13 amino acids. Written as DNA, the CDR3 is TGTGCCAGTAGTAAGACAGACTACAATGAGCAGTTCTTC. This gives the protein CASSKTDYNEQFF.

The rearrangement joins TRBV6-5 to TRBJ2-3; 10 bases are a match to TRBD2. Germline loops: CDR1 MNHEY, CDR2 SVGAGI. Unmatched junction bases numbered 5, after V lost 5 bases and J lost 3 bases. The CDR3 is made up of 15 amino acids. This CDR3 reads CASSTRTSGTDTQYF. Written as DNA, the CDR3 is TGTGCCAGCAGTACTAGGACTAGCGGAACAGATACGCAGTATTTT.

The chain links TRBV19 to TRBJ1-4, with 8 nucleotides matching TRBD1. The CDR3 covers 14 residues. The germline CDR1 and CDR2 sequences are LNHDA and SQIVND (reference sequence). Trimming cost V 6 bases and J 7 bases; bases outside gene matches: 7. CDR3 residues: CASSREDRGEKLFF. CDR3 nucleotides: TGTGCCAGTAGCCGGGAAGACAGGGGTGAAAAACTGTTTTTT.

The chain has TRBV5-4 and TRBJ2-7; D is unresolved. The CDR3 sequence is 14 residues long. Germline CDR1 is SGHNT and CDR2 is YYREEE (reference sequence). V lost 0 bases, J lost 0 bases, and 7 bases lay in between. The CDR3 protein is CASSLESASYEQYF. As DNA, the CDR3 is TGTGCCAGCAGCTTGGAATCCGCCTCCTACGAGCAGTACTTC. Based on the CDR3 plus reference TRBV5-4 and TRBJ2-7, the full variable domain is ETGVTQSPTHLIKTRGQQVTLRCSSQSGHNTVSWYQQALGQGPQFIFQYYREEENGRGNFPPRFSGLQFPNYSSELNVNALELDDSALYLCASSLESASYEQYFGPGTRLTVT.

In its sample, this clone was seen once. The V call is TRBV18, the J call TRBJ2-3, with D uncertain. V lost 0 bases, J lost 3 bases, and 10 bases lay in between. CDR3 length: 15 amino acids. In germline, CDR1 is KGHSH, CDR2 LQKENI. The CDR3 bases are TGTGCCAGCTCACCACCAGGCCTGATGACAGATACGCAGTATTTT. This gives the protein CASSPPGLMTDTQYF. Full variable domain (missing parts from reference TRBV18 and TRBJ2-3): NAGVMQNPRHLVRRRGQEARLRCSPMKGHSHVYWYRQLPEEGLKFMVYLQKENIIDESGMPKERFSAEFPKEGPSILRIQQVVRGDSAAYFCASSPPGLMTDTQYFGPGTRLTVL.

The CDR3 bases are TGCAGCGTTGAGGTAGGGTACTTCCAAGAGACCCAGTACTTC. The encoded protein is CSVEVGYFQETQYF. The chain combines TRBV29-1 with TRBJ2-5; D not certain. Per germline, CDR1 SQVTM and CDR2 ANQGSEA. CDR3 length: 14 residues. The ends were cut back, 3 bases at V and 1 base at J, with 12 bases in the middle.

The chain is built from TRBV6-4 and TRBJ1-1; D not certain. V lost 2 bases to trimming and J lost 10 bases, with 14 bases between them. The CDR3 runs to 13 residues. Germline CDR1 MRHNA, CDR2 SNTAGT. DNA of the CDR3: TGTGCCAGCAGTGACGTTGAGGGTAGGATAGCTTTCTTT. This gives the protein CASSDVEGRIAFF.

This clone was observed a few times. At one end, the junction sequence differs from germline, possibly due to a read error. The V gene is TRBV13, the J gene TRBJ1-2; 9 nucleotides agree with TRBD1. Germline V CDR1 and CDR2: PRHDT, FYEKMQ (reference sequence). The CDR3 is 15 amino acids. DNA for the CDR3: TGTGCCAGCAGCTTAAGACAGGGGGTTAACTCTGGCTACACCTTC. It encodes CASSLRQGVNSGYTF.

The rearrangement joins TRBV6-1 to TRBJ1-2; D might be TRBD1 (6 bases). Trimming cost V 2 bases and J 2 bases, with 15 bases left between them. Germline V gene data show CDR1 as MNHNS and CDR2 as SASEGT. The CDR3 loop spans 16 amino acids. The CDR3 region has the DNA TGTGCCAGCAGTGAATTCTCGGGGGCCACAAACTATGGCTACACCTTC. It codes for CASSEFSGATNYGYTF.

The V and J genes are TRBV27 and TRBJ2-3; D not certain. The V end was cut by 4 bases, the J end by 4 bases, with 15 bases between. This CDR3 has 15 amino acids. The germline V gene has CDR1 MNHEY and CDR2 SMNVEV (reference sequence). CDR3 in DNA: TGTGCCAGCAGTTCACCCGGGCTAAGTTCAGATACGCAGTATTTT. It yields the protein CASSSPGLSSDTQYF.

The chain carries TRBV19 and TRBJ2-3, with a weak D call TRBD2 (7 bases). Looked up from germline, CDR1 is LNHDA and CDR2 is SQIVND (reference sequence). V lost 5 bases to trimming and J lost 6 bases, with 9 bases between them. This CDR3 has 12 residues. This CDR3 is CASSGRGDTQYF. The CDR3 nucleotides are TGTGCCAGTAGTGGGAGGGGGGATACGCAGTATTTT.

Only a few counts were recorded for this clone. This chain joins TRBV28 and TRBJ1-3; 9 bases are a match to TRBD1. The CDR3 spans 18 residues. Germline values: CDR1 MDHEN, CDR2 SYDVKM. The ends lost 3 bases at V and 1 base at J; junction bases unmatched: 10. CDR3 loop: CASSFQTTGTGSGNTIYF. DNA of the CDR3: TGTGCCAGCAGTTTTCAAACCACCGGGACAGGGTCTGGAAACACCATATATTTT.

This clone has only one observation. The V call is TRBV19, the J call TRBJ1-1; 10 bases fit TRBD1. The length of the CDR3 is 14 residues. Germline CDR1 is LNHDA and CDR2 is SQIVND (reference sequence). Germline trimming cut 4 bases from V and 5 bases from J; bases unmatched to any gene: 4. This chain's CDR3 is CASSTTGGSTEAFF. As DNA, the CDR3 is TGTGCCAGTAGTACGACAGGGGGCAGTACTGAAGCTTTCTTT. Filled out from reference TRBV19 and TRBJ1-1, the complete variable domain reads DGGITQSPKYLFRKEGQNVTLSCEQNLNHDAMYWYRQDPGQGLRLIYYSQIVNDFQKGDIAEGYSVSREKKESFPLTVTSAQKNPTAFYLCASSTTGGSTEAFFGQGTRLTVV.

The CDR3 DNA reads TGTGCCAGCAGCCCTCAGGGGGAGATGAATGAAAAACTGTTTTTT. As protein: CASSPQGEMNEKLFF. This chain connects TRBV27 to TRBJ1-4; the match to TRBD1 covers 7 bases. Germline values: CDR1 MNHEY, CDR2 SMNVEV (reference sequence). The J segment lost 5 bases and the V segment lost 6 bases, leaving 9 bases of the junction unmatched. This CDR3 has 15 amino acids.

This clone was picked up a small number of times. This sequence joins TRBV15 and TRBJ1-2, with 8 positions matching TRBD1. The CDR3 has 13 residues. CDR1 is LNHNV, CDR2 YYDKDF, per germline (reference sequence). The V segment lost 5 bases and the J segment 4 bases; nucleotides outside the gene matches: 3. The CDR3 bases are TGTGCCACCAGCCGGGACAGGAGCTATGGCTACACCTTC. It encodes CATSRDRSYGYTF.

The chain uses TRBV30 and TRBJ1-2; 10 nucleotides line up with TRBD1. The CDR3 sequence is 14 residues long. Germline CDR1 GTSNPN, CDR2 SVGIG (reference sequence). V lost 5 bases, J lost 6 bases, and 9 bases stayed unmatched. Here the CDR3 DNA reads TGTGCCTGGCTCGTGGGACAGGGGTCCCATGGCTACACCTTC. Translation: CAWLVGQGSHGYTF.

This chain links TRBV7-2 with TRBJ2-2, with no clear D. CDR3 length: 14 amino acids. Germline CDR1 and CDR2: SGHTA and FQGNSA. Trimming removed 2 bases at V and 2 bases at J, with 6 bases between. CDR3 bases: TGTGCCAGCAGCTTATATAGAAACACCGGGGAGCTGTTTTTT. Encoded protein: CASSLYRNTGELFF.

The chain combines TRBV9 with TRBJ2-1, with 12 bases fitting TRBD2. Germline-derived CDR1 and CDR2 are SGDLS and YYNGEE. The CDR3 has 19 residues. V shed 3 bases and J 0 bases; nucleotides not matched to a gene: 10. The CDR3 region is CASSASTSGGLSSYNEQFF. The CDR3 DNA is TGTGCCAGCAGCGCCTCGACTAGCGGGGGCCTAAGCTCCTACAATGAGCAGTTCTTC. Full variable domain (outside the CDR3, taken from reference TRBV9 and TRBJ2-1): DSGVTQTPKHLITATGQRVTLRCSPRSGDLSVYWYQQSLDQGLQFLIQYYNGEERAKGNILERFSAQQFPDLHSELNLSSLELGDSALYFCASSASTSGGLSSYNEQFFGPGTRLTVL.

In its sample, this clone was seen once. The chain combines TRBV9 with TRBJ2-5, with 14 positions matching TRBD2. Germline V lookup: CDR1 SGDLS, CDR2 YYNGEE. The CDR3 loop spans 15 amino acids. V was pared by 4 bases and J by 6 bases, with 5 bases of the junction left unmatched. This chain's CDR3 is CASSPRTSGRQTQYF. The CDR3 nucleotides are TGTGCCAGCAGCCCCCGGACTAGCGGGAGGCAGACCCAGTACTTC.

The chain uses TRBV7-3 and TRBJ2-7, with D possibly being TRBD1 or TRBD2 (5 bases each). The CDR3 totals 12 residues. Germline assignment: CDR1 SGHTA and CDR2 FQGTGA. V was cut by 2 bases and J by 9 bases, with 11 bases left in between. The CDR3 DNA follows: TGTGCCAGCAGCTTACCACCGGGACCGCAGTACTTC. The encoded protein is CASSLPPGPQYF.

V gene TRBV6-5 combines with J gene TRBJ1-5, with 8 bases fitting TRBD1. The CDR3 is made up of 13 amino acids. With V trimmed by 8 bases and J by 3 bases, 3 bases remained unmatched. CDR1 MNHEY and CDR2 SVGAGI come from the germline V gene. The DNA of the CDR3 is TGTGCCAGCCGGGACAGGATCAATCAGCCCCAGCATTTT. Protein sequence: CASRDRINQPQHF.